This paragraph reports one TCR beta chain. Antigen unknown. The data were obtained in a study of beta chain features in type 1 diabetes. Study at large: Cell yields, gender and age were comparable in patients and healthy donors. Study-wide points: Patients with Type 1 diabetes showed moderately but significantly shorter TCRB CDR3s in all four CD4+ subsets.

Reverse transcription of all isolated RNA meant that expressed TCRB transcripts were sequenced. The repertoire was sequenced with immunoSEQ multiplex PCR; TCRdb's copy has only in-frame clones and lacks some. This repertoire shows about 270,000 clones, 14% found once; its top ten account for less than 0.02%. In all sorted populations, purity surpassed 98%. Germline V gene lookup returns CDR1 SEHNR and CDR2 FQNEAQ (reference sequence). V lost 6 bases and J lost 0, with 10 bases in between. The CDR3 is 14 residues long. This clonotype was obtained from a man aged 30-40 years with type 1 diabetes. The genes are TRBV7-9 and TRBJ2-3; D ambiguous. Sequenced sample: naive CD4+ T cells from blood. The CDR3 nucleotides are TGTGCCAGCAGTATTGTATCTAGCACAGATACGCAGTATTTT. Amino acid sequence: CASSIVSSTDTQYF. The full variable domain, with the rest looked up from reference TRBV7-9 and TRBJ2-3, is DTGVSQNPRHKITKRGQNVTFRCDPISEHNRLYWYRQTLGQGPEFLTYFQNEAQLEKSRLLSDRFSAERPKGSFSTLEIQRTEQGDSAMYLCASSIVSSTDTQYFGPGTRLTVL.